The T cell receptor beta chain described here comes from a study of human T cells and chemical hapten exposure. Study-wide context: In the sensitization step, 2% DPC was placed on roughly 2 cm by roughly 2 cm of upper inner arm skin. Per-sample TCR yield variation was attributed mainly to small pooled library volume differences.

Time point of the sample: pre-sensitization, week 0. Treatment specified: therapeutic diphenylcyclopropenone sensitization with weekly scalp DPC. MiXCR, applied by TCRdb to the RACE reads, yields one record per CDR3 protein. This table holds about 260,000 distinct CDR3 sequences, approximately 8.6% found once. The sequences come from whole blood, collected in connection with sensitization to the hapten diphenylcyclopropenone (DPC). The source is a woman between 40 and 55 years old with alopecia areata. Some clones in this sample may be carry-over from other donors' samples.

CDR3 in DNA: TGTGCCAGCAGTTTAATAGCAGGGGTGAACACTGAAGCTTTCTTT. This gives the protein CASSLIAGVNTEAFF. The V gene is TRBV27, the J gene TRBJ1-1; perhaps TRBD1 as D (6 bases). CDR3 size: 15 residues. With 2 bases removed from V and 0 bases from J, the gap between germline ends came to 10 bases. Germline V gene lookup returns CDR1 MNHEY and CDR2 SMNVEV (reference sequence).